This T cell receptor (beta chain) comes out of a study of post-analysis software for immune sequencing data. Study findings and constraints: Clustering by F measure revealed strong co-clustering among samples prepared together in one batch. In patients, about 5 TRBV segments were more frequent than in controls, with TRBV5-6, TRBV5-1 and TRBV20-1 among them.

Every TCR beta cDNA library bore unique molecular identifiers. TCRdb fed the PCR reads into MiXCR, producing one record per CDR3 protein. The sample contains roughly 620,000 distinct CDR3 sequences, about 40% of which appear only once. This clonotype was detected only a few times. Its antigen is not identified. CDR1 is DFQATT, CDR2 SNEGSKA, per germline (reference sequence). The CDR3 spans 14 residues. The V and J ends lost 3 bases and 4 bases respectively, with 14 bases between them. The receptor was isolated from a girl aged 10 to 17 with multiple sclerosis. The genes are TRBV20-1 and TRBJ2-3; a weak D match, TRBD2 (7 bases). The sample taken for sequencing was blood. CDR3 protein: CSASSRGGSDTQYF. The CDR3 DNA reads TGCAGTGCTAGTTCGAGGGGGGGCTCAGATACGCAGTATTTT.